Shown below are 9 T cell receptor beta chains from a single sample sequenced in a study of blood T cell repertoires in COVID-19. Using immunoSEQ multiplex PCR, the repertoire was profiled, and TCRdb retains in-frame clones only, with some absent. The table lists 130,000 to 150,000 clones, about three quarters of them singletons. The specimen was peripheral blood. These receptors originate from a woman aged 55-75 years with acute or convalescent COVID-19.

This clone was observed at least ten times. The CDR3 sequence is CASRRQGGGEAFF. The CDR3 nucleotides are TGTGCCAGCAGACGACAGGGAGGAGGTGAAGCTTTCTTT. This chain connects TRBV28 to TRBJ1-1, with 7 nucleotides matching TRBD1. The V gene end was trimmed by 6 bases and the J gene end by 7 bases; junction bases not matched to a gene: 8. The CDR3 spans 13 residues. The germline V gene encodes CDR1 MDHEN and CDR2 SYDVKM.

The rearrangement uses TRBV10-3 and TRBJ1-2, with TRBD1 identical over 7 bases. The V gene's germline CDR1 is ENHRY and CDR2 SYGVKD. CDR3 length equals 11 residues. J lost 10 bases, V lost 7 bases, and 6 bases had no gene match. The CDR3 sequence: CAITKGQYYTF. CDR3 nucleotide sequence: TGTGCCATCACGAAGGGACAGTACTACACCTTC.

The rearrangement joins TRBV10-3 to TRBJ1-1; D is uncertain. The CDR3 sequence is 12 residues long. Trimming took 4 bases from V and 6 from J, leaving 9 bases between them. Germline V gives CDR1 ENHRY, CDR2 SYGVKD. The CDR3 loop is CAISAGYAEAFF. The CDR3 DNA is TGTGCCATCAGTGCGGGGTACGCTGAAGCTTTCTTT.

This clone was seen once. The chain recombines TRBV28 with TRBJ2-7; 8 bases are a match to TRBD2. From germline, CDR1 is MDHEN and CDR2 SYDVKM. The trim removed 10 bases at V and 7 bases at J, leaving 15 bases unmatched. The length of the CDR3 is 14 residues. DNA of the CDR3: TGTGCCACCGAATCCCGGGGGGGCAAATGGGAGCAGTACTTC. As protein: CATESRGGKWEQYF.

The chain links TRBV19 to TRBJ1-5; 10 bases align to TRBD1. The V and J ends lost 3 bases and 0 bases, in that order; junction bases with no gene match: 5. Germline V gene sequence: CDR1 LNHDA, CDR2 SQIVND (reference sequence). The CDR3 covers 17 residues. CDR3 bases: TGTGCCAGTAGTATTCGGGGGACAGGGGATAGCAATCAGCCCCAGCATTTT. Amino acids: CASSIRGTGDSNQPQHF.

The rearrangement joins TRBV5-4 to TRBJ2-1; no clear D gene. V lost 4 bases and J 7 bases, leaving 18 bases between the germline ends. Germline V gene data show CDR1 as SGHNT and CDR2 as YYREEE (reference sequence). This CDR3 has 15 residues. The CDR3 nucleotides are TGTGCCAGCAGCGATGGTAATCGGGTCGGGAATGAGCAGTTCTTC. Translation gives CASSDGNRVGNEQFF.

The V gene is TRBV11-2, the J gene TRBJ2-5; unclear D gene. V was trimmed by 0 bases and J by 5 bases, leaving 7 bases between them. Per germline, CDR1 SGHAT and CDR2 FQNNGV. CDR3 length equals 13 residues. The CDR3 reads CASSLDGTETQYF. The CDR3 bases are TGTGCCAGCAGCTTAGATGGCACGGAGACCCAGTACTTC.

This clone came up once. V gene TRBV5-6 combines with J gene TRBJ2-1; the D gene is possibly TRBD1 (7 bases). The CDR3 runs to 15 residues. Germline CDR1 reads SGHDT; CDR2 reads YYEEEE. Trimming pared 4 bases from V and 3 bases from J, leaving 14 bases between. The CDR3 region has the DNA TGTGCCAGCAGCGCGGGACAGCTAGTCTACAATGAGCAGTTCTTC. Translated, it gives CASSAGQLVYNEQFF.

The chain combines TRBV19 with TRBJ1-5; D gene ambiguous. Looked up from germline, CDR1 is LNHDA and CDR2 is SQIVND (reference sequence). Trimming stripped 7 bases from V and 2 bases from J, with 15 bases between. This CDR3 has 15 amino acids. The CDR3 loop is CASKSQNRGNQPQHF. The CDR3 bases are TGTGCCAGTAAGTCCCAAAACAGAGGCAATCAGCCCCAGCATTTT.